This T cell receptor (beta chain) was identified during a study of T cells in Graves' hyperthyroidism and ophthalmopathy. Turning to the study itself: Staff took peripheral blood when the initial diagnosis was made, before any treatment began. Findings of the study overall: Stable hyperthyroidism was separated from ophthalmopathy by a model based on 13 V-J features.

This clonotype occurred many times. The antigen remains unidentified. The CDR3 spans 14 residues. V was pared by 5 bases and J by 4 bases, with 14 bases between. CDR1 is SGHVS and CDR2 is FQNEAQ in the germline V gene. RNA transcripts were the template for amplifying TCR beta CDR3 regions. When the TCR CDR3 underwent first-round RT-PCR, the HTBI primer set was used. TCRdb recomputed calls from the multiplex PCR reads with MiXCR, one row per CDR3 protein. The data contain fewer than 600,000 distinct CDR3 sequences, about an eighth of them singletons. Specimen: blood. This TCR came from a woman aged 18-35 years with Graves' hyperthyroidism. This sequence joins TRBV7-8 and TRBJ2-5; TRBD1 or TRBD2 may be the D gene (5 bases each). This CDR3 reads CASSQDMGRETQYF. The DNA of the CDR3 is TGTGCCAGCAGCCAAGACATGGGACGAGAGACCCAGTACTTC.